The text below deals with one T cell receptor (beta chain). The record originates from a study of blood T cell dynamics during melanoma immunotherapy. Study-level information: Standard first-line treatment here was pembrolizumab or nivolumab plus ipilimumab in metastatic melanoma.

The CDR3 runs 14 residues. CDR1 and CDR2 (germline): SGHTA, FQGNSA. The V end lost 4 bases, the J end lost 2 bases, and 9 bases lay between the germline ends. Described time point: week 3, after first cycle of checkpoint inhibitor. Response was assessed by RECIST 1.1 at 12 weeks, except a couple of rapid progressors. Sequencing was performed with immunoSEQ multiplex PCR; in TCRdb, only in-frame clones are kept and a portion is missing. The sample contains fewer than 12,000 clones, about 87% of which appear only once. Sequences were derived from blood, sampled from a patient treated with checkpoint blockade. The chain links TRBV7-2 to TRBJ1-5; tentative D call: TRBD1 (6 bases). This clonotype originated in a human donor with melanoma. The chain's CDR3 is CASSSGVGNQPQHF. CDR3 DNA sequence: TGTGCCAGCAGCTCAGGGGTAGGCAATCAGCCCCAGCATTTT.